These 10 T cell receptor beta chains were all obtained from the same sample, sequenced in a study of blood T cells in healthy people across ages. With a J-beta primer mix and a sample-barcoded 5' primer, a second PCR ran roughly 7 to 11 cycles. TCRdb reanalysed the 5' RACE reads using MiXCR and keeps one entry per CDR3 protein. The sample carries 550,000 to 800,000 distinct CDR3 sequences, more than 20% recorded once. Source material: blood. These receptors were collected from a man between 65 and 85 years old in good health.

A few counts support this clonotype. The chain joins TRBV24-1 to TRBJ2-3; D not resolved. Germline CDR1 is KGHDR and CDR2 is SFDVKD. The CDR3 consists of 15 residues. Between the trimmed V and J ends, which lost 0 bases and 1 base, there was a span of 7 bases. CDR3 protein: CATSDLQPGTDTQYF. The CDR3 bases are TGTGCCACCAGTGATTTGCAACCAGGCACAGATACGCAGTATTTT.

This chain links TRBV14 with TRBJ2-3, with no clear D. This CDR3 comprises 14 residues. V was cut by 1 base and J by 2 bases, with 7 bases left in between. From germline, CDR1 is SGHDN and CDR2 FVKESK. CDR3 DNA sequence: TGTGCCAGCAGCCAAGTTCAGATCACAGATACGCAGTATTTT. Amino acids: CASSQVQITDTQYF.

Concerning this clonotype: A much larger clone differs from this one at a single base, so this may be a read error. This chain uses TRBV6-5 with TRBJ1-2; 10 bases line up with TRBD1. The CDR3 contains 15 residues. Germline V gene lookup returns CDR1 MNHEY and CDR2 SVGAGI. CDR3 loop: CASSYGTGVNFGYTF. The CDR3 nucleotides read TGTGCCAGCAGTTACGGGACAGGGGTTAACTTTGGCTACACCTTC.

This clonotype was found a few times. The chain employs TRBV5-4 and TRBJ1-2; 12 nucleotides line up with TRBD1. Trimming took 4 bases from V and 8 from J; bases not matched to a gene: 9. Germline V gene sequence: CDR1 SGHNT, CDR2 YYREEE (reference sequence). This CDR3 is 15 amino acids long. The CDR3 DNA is TGTGCCAGCAGCCCGTGGGACAGGGGGCTTTGGGGCTACACCTTC. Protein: CASSPWDRGLWGYTF.

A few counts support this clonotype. The CDR3 loop reads CASSYLAEETQYF. The CDR3 DNA reads as TGTGCCAGCAGTTATCTAGCGGAAGAGACCCAGTACTTC. The rearrangement joins TRBV5-4 to TRBJ2-5; 7 nucleotides agree with TRBD2. The length of the CDR3 is 13 residues. Looked up from germline, CDR1 is SGHNT and CDR2 is YYREEE (reference sequence). V trimming: 5 bases; J trimming: 3 bases; junction bases outside the gene matches: 4.

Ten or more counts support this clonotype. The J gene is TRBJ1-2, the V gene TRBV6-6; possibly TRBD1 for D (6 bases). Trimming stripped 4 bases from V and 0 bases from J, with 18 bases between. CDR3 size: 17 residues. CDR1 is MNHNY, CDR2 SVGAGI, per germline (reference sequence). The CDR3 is CASSWGPLGQPNYGYTF. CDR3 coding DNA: TGTGCCAGCAGTTGGGGTCCCCTTGGACAGCCTAACTATGGCTACACCTTC.

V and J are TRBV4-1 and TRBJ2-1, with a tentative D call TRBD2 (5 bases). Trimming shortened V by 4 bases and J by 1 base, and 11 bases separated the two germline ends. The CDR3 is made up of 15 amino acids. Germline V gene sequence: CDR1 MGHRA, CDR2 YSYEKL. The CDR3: CASSRSGMSYNEQFF. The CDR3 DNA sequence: TGCGCCAGCAGCCGCTCCGGGATGTCCTACAATGAGCAGTTCTTC.

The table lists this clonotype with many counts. The CDR3 nucleotides read TGTGCCAGCAGCAAGGGGGAGACCCAGTACTTC. Translating it yields CASSKGETQYF. The rearrangement joins TRBV11-1 to TRBJ2-5; perhaps TRBD1 as D (5 bases). The CDR3 runs to 11 residues. Germline V gene sequence: CDR1 SGHAT, CDR2 FQDESV (reference sequence). The V end was cut by 5 bases, the J end by 5 bases, with 6 bases between.

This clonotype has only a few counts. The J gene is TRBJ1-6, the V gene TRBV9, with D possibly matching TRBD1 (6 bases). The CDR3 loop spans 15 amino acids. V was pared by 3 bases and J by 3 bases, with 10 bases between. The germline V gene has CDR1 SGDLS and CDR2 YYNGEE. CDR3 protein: CASSGRDNYNSPLHF. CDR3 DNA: TGTGCCAGCAGCGGACGGGACAACTATAATTCACCCCTCCACTTT. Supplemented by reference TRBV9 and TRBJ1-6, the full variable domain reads DSGVTQTPKHLITATGQRVTLRCSPRSGDLSVYWYQQSLDQGLQFLIQYYNGEERAKGNILERFSAQQFPDLHSELNLSSLELGDSALYFCASSGRDNYNSPLHFGNGTRLTVT.

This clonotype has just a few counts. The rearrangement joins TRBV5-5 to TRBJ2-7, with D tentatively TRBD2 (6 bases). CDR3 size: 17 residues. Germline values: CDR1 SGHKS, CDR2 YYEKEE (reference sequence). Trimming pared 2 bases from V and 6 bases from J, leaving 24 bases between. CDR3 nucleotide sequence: TGTGCCAGCAGCTTCCGGGCTAGCATCGACTTCGGGGGCGAGCAGTACTTC. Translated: CASSFRASIDFGGEQYF.